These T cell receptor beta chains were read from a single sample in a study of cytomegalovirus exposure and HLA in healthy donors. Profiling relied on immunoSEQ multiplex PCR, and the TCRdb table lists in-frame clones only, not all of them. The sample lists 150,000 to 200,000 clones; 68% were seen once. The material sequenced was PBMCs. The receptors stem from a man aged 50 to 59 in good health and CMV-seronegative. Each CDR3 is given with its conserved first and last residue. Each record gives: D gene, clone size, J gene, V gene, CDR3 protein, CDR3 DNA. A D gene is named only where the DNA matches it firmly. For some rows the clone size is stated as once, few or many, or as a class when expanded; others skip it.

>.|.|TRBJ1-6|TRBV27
CASRQDGTNSPLHF
TGTGCCAGCAGACAGGACGGTACTAATTCACCCCTCCACTTT
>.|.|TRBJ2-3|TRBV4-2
CASSRGEGTDTQYF
TGTGCCAGCAGCCGGGGGGAAGGCACAGATACGCAGTATTTT
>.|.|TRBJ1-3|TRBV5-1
CASSFDSSSGNTIYF
TGCGCCAGCAGCTTCGACAGCAGCTCTGGAAACACCATATATTTT
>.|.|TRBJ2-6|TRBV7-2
CASSLVTGSGANVLTF
TGTGCCAGCAGCTTAGTGACGGGCTCTGGGGCCAACGTCCTGACTTTC
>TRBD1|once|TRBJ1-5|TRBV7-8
CASSRQGVNNQPQHF
TGTGCCAGCAGCCGACAGGGGGTCAACAATCAGCCCCAGCATTTT
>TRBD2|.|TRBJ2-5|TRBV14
CASSPEWRGGLETQYF
TGTGCCAGCAGCCCCGAGTGGCGGGGGGGCCTCGAGACCCAGTACTTC
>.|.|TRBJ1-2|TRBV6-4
CASFSERGGYTF
TGTGCCAGCTTTTCGGAGCGGGGTGGCTACACCTTC
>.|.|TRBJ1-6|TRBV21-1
CASSERDCQNPLHF
TGTGCCAGCAGCGAGCGGGACTGCCAAAATCCCCTCCACTTT
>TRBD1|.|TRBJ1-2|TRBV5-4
CASSLTGTDTSNYGYTF
TGTGCCAGCAGCTTGACCGGGACAGATACATCTAACTATGGCTACACCTTC
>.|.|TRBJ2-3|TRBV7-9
CASSWGGTDTQYF
TGTGCCAGCAGCTGGGGGGGCACAGATACGCAGTATTTT
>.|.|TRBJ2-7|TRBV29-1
CSVEGQATYEQYF
TGCAGCGTTGAAGGACAGGCCACCTACGAGCAGTACTTC
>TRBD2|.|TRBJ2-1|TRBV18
CASSPLLAGNNEQFF
TGTGCCAGCTCACCACTACTAGCGGGCAACAATGAGCAGTTCTTC
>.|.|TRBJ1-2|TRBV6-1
CASSANTLDGTANYGYTF
TGTGCCAGCAGTGCCAATACTTTAGACGGCACAGCCAACTATGGCTACACCTTC
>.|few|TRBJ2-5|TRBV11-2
CASSPRDSYKQETQYF
TGTGCCAGCAGCCCCAGGGACTCCTACAAGCAAGAGACCCAGTACTTC
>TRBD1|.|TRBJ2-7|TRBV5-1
CASSRLGQATSYEQYF
TGCGCCAGCAGCCGCCTGGGACAGGCCACCTCCTACGAGCAGTACTTC
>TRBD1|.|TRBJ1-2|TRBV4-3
CASSRVPGQSNYGYTF
TGCGCCAGCAGTCGTGTCCCGGGACAGTCCAACTATGGCTACACCTTC
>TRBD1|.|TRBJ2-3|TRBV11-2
CASSLRDRGYTDTQYF
TGTGCCAGCAGCCTCCGGGACAGGGGCTACACAGATACGCAGTATTTT
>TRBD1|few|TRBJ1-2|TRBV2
CASEGQGIGGYTF
TGTGCCAGCGAGGGACAGGGAATAGGCGGCTACACCTTC